Listed below are T cell receptor beta chains from one sample, sequenced in a study of technical replicates of blood from a few donors. Clones were read by immunoSEQ multiplex PCR, and TCRdb kept only the in-frame ones, dropping some. The table lists under 85,000 clones, 80% to 95% of them singletons. Sample: T cells isolated from PBMCs. These receptors were obtained from a human donor in good health. Both conserved end residues are part of each CDR3. D genes are given only for firm matches. Size is omitted from some rows. Given values are once, few, many or a class for expanded clones.

d_gene,abundance,v_gene,j_gene,CDR3nt,CDR3aa
TRBD1,.,TRBV19,TRBJ1-2,TGTGCCAGTAGTTTTGGGACAGGGGACTACACCTTC,CASSFGTGDYTF
.,once,TRBV7-2,TRBJ1-5,TGTGCCAGCAGCTTTGACAGACCCGATCAGCCCCAGCATTTT,CASSFDRPDQPQHF
.,.,TRBV9,TRBJ2-3,TGTGCCAGCAGCGTAGAGGGGGTGAGCACAGATACGCAGTATTTT,CASSVEGVSTDTQYF
TRBD2,.,TRBV7-9,TRBJ2-7,TGTGCCAGCAGCCCCTCCCCGGGACTAGACTCCTACGAGCAGTACTTC,CASSPSPGLDSYEQYF
TRBD1,.,TRBV18,TRBJ1-3,TGTGCCAGCTCCCCCGGGACAGGGCCTGGAAACACCATATATTTT,CASSPGTGPGNTIYF
.,.,TRBV5-6,TRBJ2-6,TGTGCCAGCAGCTTTTACAGGGTCGGGGCCAACGTCCTGACTTTC,CASSFYRVGANVLTF
TRBD1,.,TRBV7-3,TRBJ2-7,TGTGCCAGCAGCTTAGGGACAGGGGACAAGTACGAGCAGTACTTC,CASSLGTGDKYEQYF
TRBD2,once,TRBV5-1,TRBJ2-2,TGCGCCAGCAGCTTGAATGCGGGAGATACCGGGGAGCTGTTTTTT,CASSLNAGDTGELFF
TRBD1,.,TRBV2,TRBJ1-1,TGTGCCAGCAGTGACCCTCAAGACAGGGTGCTTACTGAAGCTTTCTTT,CASSDPQDRVLTEAFF
TRBD1,.,TRBV29-1,TRBJ1-2,TGCAGCGTTGAAGATCTATCCGGGACAGAAGATAACTATGGCTACACCTTC,CSVEDLSGTEDNYGYTF
TRBD2,.,TRBV19,TRBJ2-1,TGTGCCAGTAGACGACTAGCGGGGGCAAATATACACAATGAGCAGTTCTTC,CASRRLAGANIHNEQFF
TRBD2,.,TRBV4-1,TRBJ2-7,TGCGCCAGCAGCCAAGGACTAGCCCCACCCTACGAGCAGTACTTC,CASSQGLAPPYEQYF
TRBD2,.,TRBV7-9,TRBJ2-1,TGTGCCAGCAGCTTAGAAGCGGGAGGGCCCTACAATGAGCAGTTCTTC,CASSLEAGGPYNEQFF
.,.,TRBV11-2,TRBJ2-5,TGTGCCAGCAGCTTGTGGGAGCGAGAGACCCAGTACTTC,CASSLWERETQYF
TRBD1,.,TRBV7-3,TRBJ2-7,TGTGCCAGCAGCTTATCCGGGACAGGGGGTAACGAGCAGTACTTC,CASSLSGTGGNEQYF
TRBD1,.,TRBV9,TRBJ2-7,TGTGCCAGCAGTTTAGACAGGGGGGGGTACGAGCAGTACTTC,CASSLDRGGYEQYF
TRBD2,once,TRBV25-1,TRBJ2-7,TGTGCCAGCAGTGCGGAGCGGGAGGTCTTCTCCTACGAGCAGTACTTC,CASSAEREVFSYEQYF
.,.,TRBV6-5,TRBJ2-3,TGTGCCAGCAGCCGATACCAGGGGAGCACAGATACGCAGTATTTT,CASSRYQGSTDTQYF
.,once,TRBV5-8,TRBJ1-1,TGTGCCAGCAGCTTAAATGTTAGGCGGGGCATGAACACTGAAGCTTTCTTT,CASSLNVRRGMNTEAFF
.,.,TRBV30,TRBJ2-7,TGTGCCTGGGCCGGCGGGTTGAGCTCCTACGAGCAGTACTTC,CAWAGGLSSYEQYF
.,once,TRBV11-1,TRBJ1-1,TGTGCCAGCAGCTTAGGACAGACTACTGAAGCTTTCTTT,CASSLGQTTEAFF
.,.,TRBV28,TRBJ2-6,TGTGCCAGCAGTCCCCCAGTCTCTGGGGCCAACGTCCTGACTTTC,CASSPPVSGANVLTF
.,.,TRBV7-2,TRBJ1-5,TGTGCCAGCAGCTTAGCCTCAACTATTAATCAGCCCCAGCATTTT,CASSLASTINQPQHF
TRBD1,.,TRBV4-2,TRBJ1-1,TGTGCCAGCAGCCAAGAGGGACAGGGGACTGAAGCTTTCTTT,CASSQEGQGTEAFF
.,.,TRBV5-6,TRBJ1-5,TGTGCCAGCAGTCTGGCTGATCAGCCCCAGCATTTT,CASSLADQPQHF
TRBD1,.,TRBV5-1,TRBJ2-5,TGCGCCAGCAGCCCGACAGGGGGCATATTGGAGACCCAGTACTTC,CASSPTGGILETQYF
TRBD1,.,TRBV6-6,TRBJ1-5,TGTGCCAGCAGGGGACAGTTCGCGGGTGATCAGCCCCAGCATTTT,CASRGQFAGDQPQHF
.,.,TRBV5-6,TRBJ2-1,TGTGCCAGCAGCTCACTAGTTATTAACAATGAGCAGTTCTTC,CASSSLVINNEQFF
.,.,TRBV9,TRBJ2-5,TGTGCCAGCAGCGTCGGAACGGGAATCCTGCAAGAGACCCAGTACTTC,CASSVGTGILQETQYF
.,once,TRBV5-6,TRBJ2-7,TGTGCCAGCAGTTCGCCCGGGGGTACCTACGAGCAGTACTTC,CASSSPGGTYEQYF
TRBD2,.,TRBV11-2,TRBJ2-7,TGTGCCAGCAGCTTAGGATTCCCCCAGCGGGGACCATACGAGCAGTACTTC,CASSLGFPQRGPYEQYF
TRBD1,once,TRBV7-3,TRBJ2-5,TGTGCCAGCAGCCCAGGGACAGGGAAGGAGACCCAGTACTTC,CASSPGTGKETQYF
.,.,TRBV19,TRBJ1-1,TGTGCCAGTAGTAGTTCCAACAGGGTGGGCGGCACTGAAGCTTTCTTT,CASSSSNRVGGTEAFF
.,.,TRBV19,TRBJ2-1,TGTGCCAGTAGCATAGCGAGTAACAATGAGCAGTTCTTC,CASSIASNNEQFF
.,.,TRBV9,TRBJ2-5,TGTGCCAGCAGCGCCTCCCAAGAGACCCAGTACTTC,CASSASQETQYF
TRBD2,.,TRBV27,TRBJ2-2,TGTGCCAGCAGTTTTACTAGCGTAGGGGAGCTGTTTTTT,CASSFTSVGELFF
TRBD1,.,TRBV15,TRBJ1-1,TGTGCCACCAGCAGAGCCCTACAGGGGGCCACTGAAGCTTTCTTT,CATSRALQGATEAFF
.,.,TRBV5-1,TRBJ2-3,TGCGCCAGCAGCTTGAGGGGCAGGGTTACAGATACGCAGTATTTT,CASSLRGRVTDTQYF
.,.,TRBV30,TRBJ1-1,TGTGCCTGTCGTGTGGGGGCGACAGTTGAAGCTTTCTTT,CACRVGATVEAFF
.,.,TRBV6-5,TRBJ1-5,TGTGCCAGCAGTTTCAGGATATCGGATCAGCCCCAGCATTTT,CASSFRISDQPQHF
.,once,TRBV7-9,TRBJ1-3,TGTGCCAGCAGCTTATTAAACTCTGGAAACACCATATATTTT,CASSLLNSGNTIYF
TRBD1,.,TRBV5-1,TRBJ1-4,TGCGCCAGCAGCAACGACAGGGGACATAATGAAAAACTGTTTTTT,CASSNDRGHNEKLFF
TRBD1,.,TRBV30,TRBJ2-6,TGTGCCTGGATTACAGGGGGCGCTGGGGCCAACGTCCTGACTTTC,CAWITGGAGANVLTF
.,.,TRBV2,TRBJ2-7,TGTGCCAGCACGGGACTCCCTCCCTACGAGCAGTACTTC,CASTGLPPYEQYF
TRBD2,.,TRBV9,TRBJ2-5,TGTGCCAGCAGCGCCCCGGGACTAGCGGGAGTAGAGACCCAGTACTTC,CASSAPGLAGVETQYF
TRBD1,.,TRBV10-3,TRBJ1-1,TGTGCCATCAGACAGGGGGCGTTGGAAGCTTTCTTT,CAIRQGALEAFF
.,once,TRBV5-1,TRBJ1-1,TGCGCCAGCAGGATTCAGGGGATGGGGAACACTGAAGCTTTCTTT,CASRIQGMGNTEAFF
.,.,TRBV5-8,TRBJ2-1,TGTGCCAGCAGCTTTGGCGGGGGCGATGAGCAGTTCTTC,CASSFGGGDEQFF
.,few,TRBV9,TRBJ1-5,TGTGCCAGCAGCTCCTTGGCGGGCAATCAGCCCCAGCATTTT,CASSSLAGNQPQHF
.,.,TRBV5-3,TRBJ2-3,TGTGCCAGAAGCTTGGTCTATCTCACAGATACGCAGTATTTT,CARSLVYLTDTQYF
TRBD2,.,TRBV18,TRBJ2-5,TGTGCCAGCTCACCACCGGGGACTAGCGGGGAGACCCAGTACTTC,CASSPPGTSGETQYF
.,.,TRBV11-2,TRBJ2-5,TGTGCCAGCAGCCCACCGACGGGAGCAGAGACCCAGTACTTC,CASSPPTGAETQYF
TRBD2,.,TRBV7-9,TRBJ2-1,TGTGCCAGCAGTGCGAGCGGGAGGGCCCACGATGAGCAGTTCTTC,CASSASGRAHDEQFF
TRBD1,once,TRBV7-9,TRBJ1-5,TGTGCCACTTCATGGACAGGGCCCGGTCAGCCCCAGCATTTT,CATSWTGPGQPQHF
.,.,TRBV27,TRBJ1-1,TGTGCCAGCGGTGACATTTACACTGAAGCTTTCTTT,CASGDIYTEAFF
.,.,TRBV20-1,TRBJ2-5,TGCAGTGCGAATGACCTGGAGCAGTACTTC,CSANDLEQYF
.,few,TRBV28,TRBJ1-1,TGTGCCAGCAGTTACTCAGGGGAAGGAACTGAAGCTTTCTTT,CASSYSGEGTEAFF
TRBD1,.,TRBV10-2,TRBJ1-5,TGCGCCAGTGGGGACAGGGTTCAGCCCCAGCATTTT,CASGDRVQPQHF
TRBD1,.,TRBV5-1,TRBJ1-1,TGCGCCAGCAGCCGACAGGGAGGAAACACTGAAGCTTTCTTT,CASSRQGGNTEAFF
.,.,TRBV7-3,TRBJ2-1,TGTGCCAGCAGGGACAACGCCTACAATGAGCAGTTCTTC,CASRDNAYNEQFF